This is a list of T cell receptor beta chains from one sample in a study of shared clonotypes between healthy human individuals. The assay was immunoSEQ multiplex PCR, and TCRdb's table has in-frame clones only and misses some. The table lists about 870,000 clones, more than 85% of them singletons. The source material was naive CD8+ T cells sorted from blood. The receptors come from a man aged 25-45 years in good health. The CDR3 runs from the conserved cysteine through the conserved F or W. D genes are given only for firm matches. Expanded clones get a size class; other rows say once, few or many, or leave the size out.

size	J	V	D	CDR3	DNA
once	TRBJ1-4	TRBV4-1	.	CASTLHLGGGSGEKLFF	TGCGCCAGCACCCTTCACCTCGGGGGAGGGAGTGGGGAAAAACTGTTTTTT
.	TRBJ2-7	TRBV10-2	TRBD2	CASGLAGEGSYEQYF	TGCGCCAGTGGACTAGCGGGAGAGGGGTCCTACGAGCAGTACTTC
.	TRBJ2-7	TRBV6-1	.	CASSVPDLGQYF	TGTGCCAGCAGTGTTCCCGATTTGGGGCAGTACTTC
.	TRBJ1-2	TRBV6-6	.	CASSLTPRLNYGYTF	TGTGCCAGCAGTCTTACCCCTCGCCTAAACTATGGCTACACCTTC
.	TRBJ2-7	TRBV28	TRBD1	CASSSKTGGGDEQYF	TGTGCCAGCAGTTCAAAGACAGGGGGCGGCGACGAGCAGTACTTC
.	TRBJ2-7	TRBV29-1	.	CSALEADSLEQYF	TGCAGCGCCTTAGAGGCAGACTCTCTCGAGCAGTACTTC
.	TRBJ2-7	TRBV27	.	CASSETGEAFYEQYF	TGTGCCAGCAGCGAAACAGGGGAGGCTTTCTACGAGCAGTACTTC
.	TRBJ1-5	TRBV19	.	CASSMLDGVNQPQHF	TGTGCCAGTAGTATGCTGGATGGGGTTAATCAGCCCCAGCATTTT
once	TRBJ2-1	TRBV2	TRBD2	CASRTGTRPWQFF	TGTGCCAGCAGGACCGGGACTAGGCCCTGGCAGTTCTTC
once	TRBJ2-1	TRBV11-2	TRBD2	CASSFEVPSGRHEQFF	TGTGCCAGCAGCTTCGAGGTCCCTAGCGGCCGCCATGAGCAGTTCTTC
.	TRBJ1-5	TRBV28	TRBD1	CASSWTGPFNQPQHF	TGTGCCAGCAGTTGGACAGGGCCATTCAATCAGCCCCAGCATTTT
.	TRBJ1-2	TRBV13	.	CASSLEGYGYTF	TGTGCCAGCAGCTTAGAGGGGTATGGCTACACCTTC
.	TRBJ2-1	TRBV7-9	TRBD2	CASSVPGLAGVGQFF	TGTGCCAGCAGCGTACCGGGACTAGCGGGAGTAGGGCAGTTCTTC
.	TRBJ1-5	TRBV29-1	.	CSVAPKRFGNQPQHF	TGCAGCGTCGCTCCAAAAAGGTTTGGCAATCAGCCCCAGCATTTT
.	TRBJ2-1	TRBV6-6	.	CASSPLVGGGNEQFF	TGTGCCAGCAGTCCCCTCGTGGGAGGGGGAAATGAGCAGTTCTTC
.	TRBJ2-1	TRBV10-2	.	CASNWGLGYNEQFF	TGCGCCAGCAACTGGGGACTTGGCTACAATGAGCAGTTCTTC
.	TRBJ2-2	TRBV30	TRBD1	CAWSGPGQGSSQVYTGELFF	TGTGCCTGGAGTGGGCCGGGACAGGGTTCCTCCCAAGTATACACCGGGGAGCTGTTTTTT
once	TRBJ2-1	TRBV5-1	.	CASSAVGARTVSYNEQFF	TGCGCCAGCAGCGCCGTGGGGGCCCGGACCGTCTCCTACAATGAGCAGTTCTTC
.	TRBJ1-4	TRBV4-3	.	CASSQDRQLATNEKLFF	TGCGCCAGCAGCCAAGATAGACAGCTTGCAACTAATGAAAAACTGTTTTTT
.	TRBJ2-3	TRBV6-4	.	CASKFKLGGGEADTQYF	TGTGCCAGCAAGTTTAAATTAGGAGGGGGCGAGGCAGATACGCAGTATTTT
.	TRBJ2-1	TRBV9	TRBD2	CASSVVGRATHEQFF	TGTGCCAGCAGCGTAGTGGGGAGGGCCACGCATGAGCAGTTCTTC
.	TRBJ1-1	TRBV12-5	.	CASGLARQDSSRAPSNTEAFF	TGTGCTAGTGGTTTGGCCAGACAGGATTCCTCAAGGGCCCCATCGAACACTGAAGCTTTCTTT
.	TRBJ2-1	TRBV13	TRBD2	CASSLSGGRQQFF	TGTGCCAGCAGCTTAAGCGGCGGGAGACAGCAGTTCTTC
once	TRBJ2-1	TRBV11-2	TRBD2	CASSLVPGLAELNEQFF	TGTGCCAGCAGCTTAGTGCCGGGACTAGCGGAACTCAATGAGCAGTTCTTC
.	TRBJ1-2	TRBV28	TRBD1	CASSYGQVYGYTF	TGTGCCAGCAGTTACGGACAGGTCTATGGCTACACCTTC
few	TRBJ1-1	TRBV6-6	.	CASSYLDWSMNTEAFF	TGTGCCAGCAGTTACCTGGACTGGTCCATGAACACTGAAGCTTTCTTT
.	TRBJ1-5	TRBV25-1	.	CARSGQPNQPQHF	TGTGCCAGATCCGGACAGCCCAATCAGCCCCAGCATTTT
once	TRBJ1-2	TRBV29-1	.	CSVEPPRRALHGYTF	TGCAGCGTTGAACCACCCCGTCGGGCGCTCCATGGCTACACCTTC
.	TRBJ2-7	TRBV6-5	TRBD2	CASSYPGGIEQYF	TGTGCCAGCAGTTACCCGGGGGGAATCGAGCAGTACTTC
.	TRBJ2-1	TRBV15	.	CAISGETDNEQFF	TGTGCCATCTCTGGGGAGACAGACAATGAGCAGTTCTTC
.	TRBJ2-7	TRBV7-9	.	CASSFAFEQYF	TGTGCCAGCAGCTTTGCGTTCGAGCAGTACTTC
few	TRBJ2-1	TRBV7-9	TRBD2	CASSLVTSGYYNEQFF	TGTGCCAGCAGCTTAGTCACTAGCGGATATTACAATGAGCAGTTCTTC
.	TRBJ2-1	TRBV14	.	CASSITGNEQFF	TGTGCCAGCAGCATAACAGGGAATGAGCAGTTCTTC
.	TRBJ2-1	TRBV4-3	TRBD2	CASSYSGLAGIDEQFF	TGCGCCAGCAGCTACTCCGGACTAGCGGGAATCGATGAGCAGTTCTTC
.	TRBJ2-7	TRBV6-5	TRBD1	CASSQMGQFEQYF	TGTGCCAGCAGCCAGATGGGACAGTTCGAGCAGTACTTC
.	TRBJ1-3	TRBV7-9	.	CASRDEGSGNTIYF	TGTGCCAGCAGGGACGAGGGCTCTGGAAACACCATATATTTT
.	TRBJ1-1	TRBV9	.	CASSFRDGEAFF	TGTGCCAGCAGTTTCCGGGACGGTGAAGCTTTCTTT
.	TRBJ2-1	TRBV9	TRBD2	CASSSGLAGVRNEQFF	TGTGCCAGCAGCTCGGGACTAGCGGGAGTTAGAAATGAGCAGTTCTTC
once	TRBJ2-7	TRBV5-6	.	CASSLAPDYEQYF	TGTGCCAGCAGCTTAGCACCGGACTACGAGCAGTACTTC
.	TRBJ2-1	TRBV9	TRBD2	CASSPPGTSDYNEQFF	TGTGCCAGCAGCCCCCCCGGGACTAGCGACTACAATGAGCAGTTCTTC
.	TRBJ2-3	TRBV28	.	CASSLYQGGDTQYF	TGTGCCAGCAGTTTATACCAGGGAGGAGATACGCAGTATTTT
.	TRBJ1-1	TRBV7-8	.	CASSFTQRLLKNTEAFF	TGTGCCAGCAGCTTCACTCAGCGGCTCCTAAAGAACACTGAAGCTTTCTTT
.	TRBJ2-5	TRBV6-1	.	CASSEADWETQYF	TGTGCCAGCAGTGAAGCTGACTGGGAGACCCAGTACTTC
.	TRBJ2-1	TRBV19	.	CASSIGTNEQFF	TGTGCCAGTAGTATTGGGACCAATGAGCAGTTCTTC
.	TRBJ2-2	TRBV30	.	CAWSVQGGDTGELFF	TGTGCCTGGAGTGTACAGGGAGGCGACACCGGGGAGCTGTTTTTT
.	TRBJ1-5	TRBV6-5	.	CASRSYGNQPQHF	TGTGCCAGCAGATCCTATGGCAATCAGCCCCAGCATTTT
.	TRBJ2-7	TRBV5-1	.	CASSRGHSSSYEQYF	TGCGCCAGCAGCCGCGGTCATTCGAGCTCCTACGAGCAGTACTTC
.	TRBJ2-5	TRBV5-1	.	CASSLVIPLGGGETQYF	TGCGCCAGCAGCTTGGTTATACCCCTGGGTGGAGGAGAGACCCAGTACTTC
.	TRBJ2-5	TRBV29-1	TRBD2	CSVEGTSGKGIQETQYF	TGCAGCGTTGAAGGGACTAGCGGGAAGGGAATCCAAGAGACCCAGTACTTC
.	TRBJ2-1	TRBV7-3	TRBD2	CASSLLLAGVNEQFF	TGTGCCAGCAGCTTATTACTAGCGGGAGTTAATGAGCAGTTCTTC
.	TRBJ2-3	TRBV7-9	TRBD2	CASSSKDPRTSGSTDTQYF	TGTGCCAGCAGCTCAAAAGATCCTCGGACTAGCGGGAGTACAGATACGCAGTATTTT